These T cell receptor beta chains were read from a single sample in a study of Ad26.COV2.S vaccination and SARS-CoV-2 variants. TCRdb's copy holds only in-frame clones and misses some; the assay was immunoSEQ multiplex PCR. The data contain about 680,000 clones, about 90% of them singletons. The material was peripheral blood, obtained in a trial of Ad26.COV2.S vaccine versus placebo. The receptors derive from a person aged 18 to 65 who received the Ad26.COV2.S COVID-19 vaccine or a placebo. CDR3s include the opening cysteine and the closing phenylalanine or tryptophan. The D gene is left open where the match is weak. The listing skips clone size in some rows; elsewhere it reads once, few, many or a size class.

abundance,j_gene,v_gene,d_gene,CDR3aa,CDR3nt
.,TRBJ2-1,TRBV3-1/TRBV3-2,TRBD1,CASSQDPGTAINEQFF,TGTGCCAGCAGCCAAGATCCCGGGACAGCCATCAATGAGCAGTTCTTC
.,TRBJ2-1,TRBV7-2,.,CASSLEQGYNEQFF,TGTGCCAGCAGCTTAGAACAGGGCTACAATGAGCAGTTCTTC
.,TRBJ2-2,TRBV30,TRBD2,CAWIPSGRITGELFF,TGTGCCTGGATTCCGAGCGGGAGGATTACCGGGGAGCTGTTTTTT
.,TRBJ2-7,TRBV11-2,TRBD2,CASSLDSGSTNEQYF,TGTGCCAGCAGCTTAGATAGCGGGAGCACGAACGAGCAGTACTTC
.,TRBJ2-1,TRBV4-3,.,CASSQVFGDNEQFF,TGCGCCAGCAGCCAAGTTTTCGGCGACAATGAGCAGTTCTTC
few,TRBJ2-3,TRBV20-1,.,CSASMKGDTQYF,TGCAGTGCTAGTATGAAGGGGGATACGCAGTATTTT
.,TRBJ1-2,TRBV6-5,.,CASTLSSTNYGYTF,TGTGCCAGCACCCTTTCCAGCACTAACTATGGCTACACCTTC
.,TRBJ1-5,TRBV7-6,.,CASSLGGGGRSGNQPQHF,TGTGCCAGCAGCTTAGGAGGGGGAGGAAGATCGGGCAATCAGCCCCAGCATTTT
.,TRBJ1-6,TRBV27,.,CASRTPDVWNSPLHF,TGTGCCAGCAGGACCCCCGATGTTTGGAATTCACCCCTCCACTTT
.,TRBJ1-1,TRBV30,.,CAWSGGEAFF,TGTGCCTGGAGTGGGGGAGAGGCTTTCTTT
.,TRBJ1-5,TRBV5-5,.,CASSLLGGLGPQHF,TGTGCCAGCAGCTTGTTGGGGGGCCTTGGGCCCCAGCATTTT
.,TRBJ1-2,TRBV4-3,TRBD1,CASSHLTGGGYTF,TGCGCCAGCAGCCACCTCACAGGGGGTGGCTACACCTTC
few,TRBJ1-2,TRBV5-1,TRBD1,CASSLTGTGFGYTF,TGCGCCAGCAGCTTGACCGGGACAGGGTTTGGCTACACCTTC
.,TRBJ2-3,TRBV23-1,.,CASSRGLRPSRDTQYF,TGCGCCAGCAGTCGGGGACTTAGACCTAGCCGGGATACGCAGTATTTT
.,TRBJ2-6,TRBV9,.,CASSVERGRTGANVLTF,TGTGCCAGCAGCGTAGAGAGGGGCCGAACGGGGGCCAACGTCCTGACTTTC
.,TRBJ2-1,TRBV11-2,TRBD1,CASSRQGLDEQFF,TGTGCCAGCAGCCGACAGGGTTTGGATGAGCAGTTCTTC
.,TRBJ2-5,TRBV5-1,.,CASSRDNQETQYF,TGCGCCAGCAGTCGGGACAACCAAGAGACCCAGTACTTC
.,TRBJ2-7,TRBV15,TRBD2,CATSRSTPGLGDEQYF,TGTGCCACCAGCAGATCCACGCCGGGACTAGGAGACGAGCAGTACTTC
.,TRBJ2-5,TRBV7-2,.,CASSFPGLMETQYF,TGTGCCAGCAGCTTTCCGGGACTTATGGAGACCCAGTACTTC
.,TRBJ2-5,TRBV11-2,TRBD2,CASSPGTSGGGWETQYF,TGTGCCAGCAGCCCCGGGACTAGCGGAGGGGGGTGGGAGACCCAGTACTTC
.,TRBJ2-4,TRBV7-3,.,CASSSQEGGDQYF,TGTGCCAGCAGCTCCCAGGAAGGGGGTGATCAGTACTTC
.,TRBJ2-7,TRBV5-4,TRBD1,CASRLDRTYEQYF,TGTGCCAGCAGACTGGACAGGACCTACGAGCAGTACTTC